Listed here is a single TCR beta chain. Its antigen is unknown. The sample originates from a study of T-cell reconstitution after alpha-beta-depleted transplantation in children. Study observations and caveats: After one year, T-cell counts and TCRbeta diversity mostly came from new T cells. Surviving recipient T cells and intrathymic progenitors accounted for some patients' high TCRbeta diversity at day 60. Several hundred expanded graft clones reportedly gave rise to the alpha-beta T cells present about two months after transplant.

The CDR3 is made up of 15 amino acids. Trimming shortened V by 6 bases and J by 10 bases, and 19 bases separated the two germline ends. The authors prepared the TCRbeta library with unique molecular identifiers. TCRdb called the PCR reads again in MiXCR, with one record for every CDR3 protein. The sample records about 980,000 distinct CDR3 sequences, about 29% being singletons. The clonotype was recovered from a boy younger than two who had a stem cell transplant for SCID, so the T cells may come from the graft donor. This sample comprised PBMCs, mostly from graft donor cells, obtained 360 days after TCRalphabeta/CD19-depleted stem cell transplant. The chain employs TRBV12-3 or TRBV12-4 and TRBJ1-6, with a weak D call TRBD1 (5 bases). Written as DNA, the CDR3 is TGTGCCAGCAGCCTGGACACCCGTATAGGATCACCCCTCCACTTT. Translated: CASSLDTRIGSPLHF.